Listed here are 21 T cell receptor beta chains from one sample, sequenced in a study of cytomegalovirus exposure and HLA in healthy donors. In the PCR, 60 Vbeta and 13 Jbeta primers were used. Method: immunoSEQ multiplex PCR; TCRdb's copy keeps in-frame clones and lacks some. Of around 150,000 clones in the sample, roughly 63% were seen once. Sample: PBMCs. The origin of the receptors is a woman in her sixties in good health and CMV-seropositive.

The V call is TRBV28, the J call TRBJ1-5; 9 bases align to TRBD1. The V gene end was trimmed by 6 bases and the J gene end by 0 bases; junction bases not matched to a gene: 9. The CDR3 has 17 amino acids. CDR1 is MDHEN and CDR2 is SYDVKM in the germline V gene. For the CDR3, the DNA is TGTGCCAGCAGCCTATACAGGGGGCTTACTAGCAATCAGCCCCAGCATTTT. Its protein product is CASSLYRGLTSNQPQHF. Complete variable domain (other parts from reference TRBV28 and TRBJ1-5): DVKVTQSSRYLVKRTGEKVFLECVQDMDHENMFWYRQDPGLGLRLIYFSYDVKMKEKGDIPEGYSVSREKKERFSLILESASTNQTSMYLCASSLYRGLTSNQPQHFGDGTRLSIL.

This clone was seen a handful of times. The chain recombines TRBV28 with TRBJ1-2, with a possible D match to TRBD1 (6 bases). Germline CDR1 reads MDHEN; CDR2 reads SYDVKM. This CDR3 has 15 amino acids. The V end was cut by 3 bases, the J end by 4 bases, with 15 bases between. This chain's CDR3 is CASSFLQGIVYGYTF. CDR3 nucleotides: TGTGCCAGCAGTTTTCTACAGGGAATAGTCTATGGCTACACCTTC.

The V and J genes are TRBV15 and TRBJ2-3, with 7 bases lining up with TRBD2. The V gene end was trimmed by 2 bases and the J gene end by 4 bases; junction bases not matched to a gene: 3. The CDR3 is made up of 14 amino acids. Germline V lookup: CDR1 LNHNV, CDR2 YYDKDF (reference sequence). CDR3 in DNA: TGTGCCACCAGCAGACGGGGGGATTCAGATACGCAGTATTTT. Its translation: CATSRRGDSDTQYF.

The chain has TRBV7-2 and TRBJ2-7, with 8 bases identical to TRBD2. Germline trimming cut 5 bases from V and 2 bases from J; bases unmatched to any gene: 5. The CDR3 spans 14 residues. Germline V gene sequence: CDR1 SGHTA, CDR2 FQGNSA. CDR3 amino acids: CASSKTSGAYEQYF. The CDR3 region has the DNA TGTGCCAGCAGCAAAACTAGCGGAGCCTACGAGCAGTACTTC.

A single count supports this clone. The CDR3 is CASSAQGLGEKLFF. CDR3 DNA: TGTGCCAGCAGCGCCCAGGGTCTCGGTGAAAAACTGTTTTTT. The chain is built from TRBV9 and TRBJ1-4, with D perhaps TRBD1 (5 bases). The germline CDR1 and CDR2 sequences are SGDLS and YYNGEE. V shed 3 bases and J shed 7 bases, with 13 bases lying between them. The CDR3 is made up of 14 amino acids.

The V gene is TRBV27, the J gene TRBJ1-2; TRBD1 aligns across 8 bases. Germline CDR1 reads MNHEY; CDR2 reads SMNVEV (reference sequence). The length of the CDR3 is 13 residues. J lost 4 bases, V lost 10 bases, and 8 bases had no gene match. The CDR3 coding sequence is TGTGCCACCGCCGGGACAGGACGCTATGGCTACACCTTC. Translated: CATAGTGRYGYTF.

The chain couples TRBV28 to TRBJ1-1, with TRBD1 as a possible D gene (6 bases). The germline V gene encodes CDR1 MDHEN and CDR2 SYDVKM. The length of the CDR3 is 14 residues. V lost 7 bases, J lost 7 bases, and 19 bases lay in between. The CDR3 DNA is TGTGCCAGCAAACCCACTGGGACACACGTTGAAGCTTTCTTT. Residues: CASKPTGTHVEAFF.

This chain connects TRBV19 to TRBJ1-5; a possible D gene is TRBD1 (5 bases). This CDR3 has 15 amino acids. CDR1 LNHDA and CDR2 SQIVND come from the germline V gene (reference sequence). Deletions cut 5 bases from V and 1 base from J, with 12 bases between. This CDR3 is CASSSLQASNQPQHF. The DNA of the CDR3 is TGTGCCAGTAGTTCTTTACAGGCAAGCAATCAGCCCCAGCATTTT. Drawing the rest from reference TRBV19 and TRBJ1-5, the complete variable domain is DGGITQSPKYLFRKEGQNVTLSCEQNLNHDAMYWYRQDPGQGLRLIYYSQIVNDFQKGDIAEGYSVSREKKESFPLTVTSAQKNPTAFYLCASSSLQASNQPQHFGDGTRLSIL.

This chain joins TRBV6-1 and TRBJ2-7; no definite D call. Per germline, CDR1 MNHNS and CDR2 SASEGT. There are 12 residues in the CDR3. Trimming took 7 bases from V and 7 from J, leaving 14 bases between them. The CDR3 DNA reads as TGTGCCAGCACGGGTCCCCCTATAGAGCAGTACTTC. The encoded protein is CASTGPPIEQYF.

This clone appeared a few times. The sample carries other DNA sequences with the same CDR3. The chain couples TRBV9 to TRBJ2-5, with D possibly being TRBD2 (6 bases). This CDR3 has 13 residues. The V end was cut by 0 bases, the J end by 5 bases, with 8 bases between. Per the germline V gene, CDR1 is SGDLS and CDR2 is YYNGEE. Here the CDR3 DNA reads TGTGCCAGCAGCGTAGGGGGAGGCGAGACCCAGTACTTC. This translates into CASSVGGGETQYF.

The CDR3: CASSPEEGGELFF. For the CDR3, the DNA is TGTGCCAGCTCACCAGAGGAGGGCGGGGAGCTGTTTTTT. The chain carries TRBV18 and TRBJ2-2, with D perhaps matching TRBD2 (6 bases). Trimming stripped 2 bases from V and 7 bases from J, with 8 bases between. The CDR3 totals 13 residues. The V gene's germline CDR1 is KGHSH and CDR2 LQKENI.

The chain recombines TRBV9 with TRBJ2-2; maybe TRBD1 (7 bases). The CDR3 is made up of 18 amino acids. Deletions cut 6 bases from V and 1 base from J, with 22 bases between. Germline V CDR1 and CDR2: SGDLS, YYNGEE. CDR3 in DNA: TGTGCCAGCAACCTTCCGGAGGGGGCAGCCCAGAACACCGGGGAGCTGTTTTTT. This encodes CASNLPEGAAQNTGELFF. The entire variable domain, with the rest obtained from reference TRBV9 and TRBJ2-2, is as follows: DSGVTQTPKHLITATGQRVTLRCSPRSGDLSVYWYQQSLDQGLQFLIQYYNGEERAKGNILERFSAQQFPDLHSELNLSSLELGDSALYFCASNLPEGAAQNTGELFFGEGSRLTVL.

This chain joins TRBV19 and TRBJ1-1, with a weak D call TRBD1 (5 bases). The V and J ends lost 10 bases and 2 bases respectively, with 17 bases between them. The V gene's germline CDR1 is LNHDA and CDR2 SQIVND (reference sequence). The CDR3 contains 14 residues. This CDR3 reads CAITNLGGNTEAFF. The CDR3 DNA follows: TGTGCCATTACGAACCTGGGGGGAAACACTGAAGCTTTCTTT.

The CDR3 region has the DNA TGTGCCAGCAGCGTATCGAACAGGGTGAACACCGGGGAGCTGTTTTTT. This encodes CASSVSNRVNTGELFF. The rearrangement links TRBV9 to TRBJ2-2; tentative D call: TRBD1 (6 bases). Germline V gene data show CDR1 as SGDLS and CDR2 as YYNGEE. V lost 1 base, J lost 1 base, and 11 bases lay in between. The CDR3 extends over 16 amino acids.

There are a few counts of this clone. V usage is TRBV10-2 and J usage is TRBJ2-6, with 8 bases matching TRBD1. The V gene's germline CDR1 is WSHSY and CDR2 SAAADI. The V segment lost 3 bases and the J segment 0 bases; nucleotides outside the gene matches: 16. The CDR3 runs 21 residues. CDR3 amino acids: CASSDRQGAATSSSGANVLTF. In nucleotides, the CDR3 is TGCGCCAGCAGTGATAGGCAGGGGGCTGCTACATCAAGCTCTGGGGCCAACGTCCTGACTTTC.

The J gene is TRBJ2-1, the V gene TRBV6-5; 12 nucleotides align to TRBD2. Germline loops: CDR1 MNHEY, CDR2 SVGAGI. This CDR3 has 15 residues. V gave up 4 bases and J gave up 6 bases; unmatched junction bases: 4. CDR3 DNA: TGTGCCAGCAGTTCCACTAGCGGGAGGCTCAATGAGCAGTTCTTC. Its translation is CASSSTSGRLNEQFF.

The chain combines TRBV5-1 with TRBJ2-1; 9 bases align to TRBD2. After removal of 4 bases from V and 5 bases from J, the junction contained 10 bases not matched to a gene. CDR1 and CDR2 (germline): SGHRS, YFSETQ. This CDR3 contains 16 residues. CDR3: CASSPSRPSGNNEQFF. Here the CDR3 DNA reads TGCGCCAGCAGCCCCAGTCGGCCTAGCGGGAACAATGAGCAGTTCTTC.

The chain employs TRBV5-6 and TRBJ2-4, with 7 bases identical to TRBD1. V lost 2 bases and J lost 9; bases outside the gene matches: 8. The CDR3 sequence is 14 residues long. CDR1 SGHDT and CDR2 YYEEEE come from the germline V gene. Here the CDR3 reads CASSFDRAVPIQYF. The CDR3 DNA reads TGTGCCAGCAGCTTCGACAGGGCCGTGCCCATTCAGTACTTC.

The gene calls are TRBV30 and TRBJ2-1; D gene uncertain. The germline CDR1 and CDR2 sequences are GTSNPN and SVGIG (reference sequence). The length of the CDR3 is 13 residues. With 2 bases removed from V and 4 bases from J, the gap between germline ends came to 9 bases. The CDR3 nucleotides are TGTGCCTGGAGTCCTAACAGTTACAATGAGCAGTTCTTC. Translation gives CAWSPNSYNEQFF.

This chain connects TRBV28 to TRBJ2-1; 7 positions agree with TRBD1. The CDR3 totals 14 residues. The V segment lost 4 bases and the J segment 4 bases; nucleotides outside the gene matches: 4. Germline CDR1 and CDR2: MDHEN and SYDVKM. CDR3 nucleotide sequence: TGTGCCAGCAGTTCCGGGACAGTTTACAATGAGCAGTTCTTC. Protein: CASSSGTVYNEQFF. The full variable domain, rest sourced from reference TRBV28 and TRBJ2-1, is DVKVTQSSRYLVKRTGEKVFLECVQDMDHENMFWYRQDPGLGLRLIYFSYDVKMKEKGDIPEGYSVSREKKERFSLILESASTNQTSMYLCASSSGTVYNEQFFGPGTRLTVL.

The chain is built from TRBV7-3 and TRBJ2-2; a possible D gene is TRBD1 (5 bases). This CDR3 has 14 residues. The germline CDR1 and CDR2 sequences are SGHTA and FQGTGA. Trimming cost V 5 bases and J 6 bases, with 13 bases left between them. DNA for the CDR3: TGTGCCAGCAGCCCTAGACAGAGACCCGGGGAGCTGTTTTTT. Its protein product is CASSPRQRPGELFF.